Sequencing of this T cell receptor (beta chain) was carried out in a study of T cell repertoires in cytomegalovirus infection (dated by TCRdb to about 2019). Some background on the complete study: Alongside well-studied HLA-B-restricted epitopes, the peptide stimulations were aimed at recently identified HLA-C-restricted CMV epitopes, whose presentation resists viral immunomodulation. Donor HLA type was relevant to the analysis, because carriage of CMV infection together with the matching HLA type was indicated by public TCR beta signatures. General study outcomes and caveats: In the ex vivo response, HLA-C-restricted CMV-specific TCR beta clonotypes were dominant, and in two of eight donors the single most frequent clonotype came from this HLA-C-restricted group. In both this cohort and an independent cohort of more than 350 donors, the cumulative frequency of public TCR beta family members distinguished carriers of CMV infection plus the relevant HLA type.

Between the V and J ends, shortened by 1 base and 3 bases respectively, the junction contains 12 bases. As encoded in the germline V gene (reference sequence), CDR1 is SEHNR while CDR2 is FQNEAQ. The CDR3 has 15 amino acids, counting the end cysteine and phenylalanine. Only CDR3 DNA is held: 45 bases, read in frame from base 1. A remark on this clonotype: It has no known antigen specificity. The input lacks base qualities; no much larger clone sits a single base away.

The treatment or condition label on this specimen signifies: in vitro stimulation with specific CMV peptide epitopes to enrich CMV-specific T cells. Sequencing was carried out with an Illumina HiSeq 1500. TCRdb's own reprocessing of the public reads used fastp at Q25 and MiXCR and kept productive beta chains. Under each unique CDR3 protein, matching rows form one entry showing the most common genes and DNA. The sample table holds 200,000 or so distinct CDR3 sequences, of which approximately 38% were seen once. The ten largest clones represent around 64% of the sample. The chain is assembled from TRBV7-9 and TRBJ1-2; a confident D gene designation cannot be given. The sequence came from a human donor in good health (CMV status not recorded). Some clones in this sample may be carry-over from other donors' samples. The starting material was CD8+ T cells from cultured PBMCs, obtained from culture after CMV antigen stimulation. The nucleotide sequence is TGTGCCAGCAGCTTAGGCGCCTTCGGGGACTATGGCTACACCTTC. The encoded protein is CASSLGAFGDYGYTF.